A selection of T cell receptor beta chains follows, all from one sample in a study of OX40 agonist ivuxolimab in advanced cancers. Generated by immunoSEQ multiplex PCR, the TCRdb table keeps only in-frame clones and is missing some. The sample carries approximately 77,000 clones, around 93% recorded once. The material sequenced was CD4+ or CD8+ T cells sorted from blood, taken in a trial of the OX40 agonist ivuxolimab. These receptors were taken from an adult with an advanced solid tumor such as melanoma, head and neck, liver or kidney cancer. Each CDR3 is given with its conserved first and last residue. Each record gives: clone size, D gene, J gene, V gene, CDR3 protein, CDR3 DNA. D genes are given only for firm matches. The size field is filled for only some rows; it gives once, few, many or a size class.

-,-,TRBJ1-6,TRBV10-1,CASSETYGNSPLHF,TGCGCCAGCAGTGAGACCTACGGGAATTCACCCCTCCACTTT
-,TRBD2,TRBJ2-1,TRBV11-2,CASSPLAGDGNEQFF,TGTGCCAGCAGCCCGCTAGCGGGGGACGGGAATGAGCAGTTCTTC
once,-,TRBJ2-7,TRBV7-9,CASSQGWGIYEQYF,TGTGCCAGCAGCCAGGGGTGGGGTATCTACGAGCAGTACTTC
-,-,TRBJ2-7,TRBV27,CASSVRESYEQYF,TGTGCCAGCAGTGTCCGGGAGTCCTACGAGCAGTACTTC
-,TRBD2,TRBJ2-3,TRBV9,CASSATGTIPTDTQYF,TGTGCCAGCAGCGCAACCGGGACTATCCCCACAGATACGCAGTATTTT
few,-,TRBJ1-2,TRBV7-2,CASSLAPGPDGYTF,TGTGCCAGCAGCTTAGCCCCGGGGCCTGATGGCTACACCTTC
-,-,TRBJ2-2,TRBV7-2,CASSLDPGLENTGELFF,TGTGCCAGCAGCTTAGACCCCGGATTAGAAAACACCGGGGAGCTGTTTTTT
-,-,TRBJ2-7,TRBV19,CASSPGTTYEQYF,TGTGCCAGTAGCCCTGGGACAACCTACGAGCAGTACTTC
-,TRBD1,TRBJ1-1,TRBV25-1,CAFNRGPRTEAFF,TGTGCCTTCAACAGGGGGCCTCGGACTGAAGCTTTCTTT
-,-,TRBJ1-1,TRBV19,CASSPKAGYTEAFF,TGTGCCAGTAGTCCCAAGGCCGGGTACACTGAAGCTTTCTTT
-,TRBD2,TRBJ2-2,TRBV10-2,CASSPGSGGNTGELFF,TGCGCCAGCAGTCCCGGTAGCGGGGGGAACACCGGGGAGCTGTTTTTT
-,TRBD2,TRBJ2-7,TRBV7-9,CASSSGGAGYEQYF,TGTGCCAGCAGCTCCGGGGGGGCCGGGTACGAGCAGTACTTC
-,TRBD1,TRBJ1-1,TRBV27,CASSLWAGGVTEAFF,TGTGCCAGCAGTTTATGGGCAGGGGGAGTCACTGAAGCTTTCTTT
medium-sized,-,TRBJ1-2,TRBV7-2,CASSLEAVTSYGYTF,TGTGCCAGCAGCTTAGAGGCAGTAACGTCCTATGGCTACACCTTC
-,TRBD2,TRBJ2-7,TRBV5-6,CASSLGPRGYYEQYF,TGTGCCAGCAGTTTGGGACCGCGGGGGTACTACGAGCAGTACTTC
-,TRBD2,TRBJ2-5,TRBV6-5,CASSYSTSGGETQYF,TGTGCTAGCAGTTACTCGACTAGCGGGGGGGAGACCCAGTACTTC
-,-,TRBJ1-1,TRBV19,CASSILRENTEAFF,TGTGCCAGTAGTATTCTCCGGGAGAACACTGAAGCTTTCTTT
-,TRBD1,TRBJ1-6,TRBV27,CASRSGQGASPLHF,TGTGCCAGCAGATCGGGACAGGGGGCTTCACCCCTCCACTTT
-,TRBD2,TRBJ2-7,TRBV15,CATSRGGSLAGYEQYF,TGTGCCACCAGCAGAGGTGGGTCATTAGCGGGTTACGAGCAGTACTTC
-,-,TRBJ1-2,TRBV5-5,CASSSTTTGYGYTF,TGTGCCAGCAGCTCCACTACGACAGGCTATGGCTACACCTTC
-,TRBD1,TRBJ2-7,TRBV7-9,CASSYRTGTAYEQYF,TGTGCCAGCAGCTACCGGACAGGGACGGCCTACGAGCAGTACTTC
-,-,TRBJ2-1,TRBV12-5,CASGPSGFSYNEQFF,TGTGCTAGTGGTCCCTCGGGCTTCTCCTACAATGAGCAGTTCTTC
-,-,TRBJ2-2,TRBV18,CASAAGELFF,TGTGCCAGCGCTGCCGGGGAGCTGTTTTTT
once,-,TRBJ2-2,TRBV29-1,CSVRGAEVAGELFF,TGCAGCGTCCGGGGGGCGGAGGTGGCCGGGGAGCTGTTTTTT
-,-,TRBJ1-2,TRBV27,CASSLPGYYGYTF,TGTGCCAGCAGTTTACCAGGGTACTATGGCTACACCTTC
-,-,TRBJ1-6,TRBV5-6,CASSTSGGTPLHF,TGTGCCAGCAGCACAAGCGGGGGGACACCCCTCCACTTT
once,-,TRBJ2-5,TRBV2,CASKPRAQETQYF,TGTGCCAGTAAACCCCGAGCTCAAGAGACCCAGTACTTC
-,TRBD1,TRBJ1-5,TRBV6-1,CASSARDSRFHNQPQHF,TGTGCCAGCAGTGCCCGGGACAGCCGCTTTCACAATCAGCCCCAGCATTTT
-,-,TRBJ1-6,TRBV16,CASSLMPAGQRDSPLHF,TGTGCCAGCAGCCTTATGCCCGCGGGGCAAAGAGATTCACCCCTCCACTTT
-,-,TRBJ2-1,TRBV4-1,CASSQDVGGGNEQFF,TGCGCCAGCAGCCAAGACGTAGGGGGAGGGAATGAGCAGTTCTTC
once,TRBD1,TRBJ2-2,TRBV6-6,CASSLRQGAPTGELFF,TGTGCCAGCAGTCTACGACAGGGGGCACCAACCGGGGAGCTGTTTTTT
-,TRBD2,TRBJ2-7,TRBV19,CASSPGLGSYEQYF,TGTGCCAGTAGTCCCGGACTAGGCTCCTACGAGCAGTACTTC
few,TRBD1,TRBJ2-7,TRBV29-1,CSVETGTGGAEQYF,TGCAGCGTTGAGACCGGGACAGGGGGCGCCGAGCAGTACTTC
-,-,TRBJ2-1,TRBV2,CASSEGVFF,TGTGCCAGCAGTGAGGGGGTGTTCTTC
-,TRBD2,TRBJ2-5,TRBV9,CASGLAGSQGETQYF,TGTGCCAGCGGACTAGCGGGGTCACAGGGGGAGACCCAGTACTTC
-,-,TRBJ1-2,TRBV11-2,CASSPRPYGYTF,TGTGCCAGCAGCCCTAGGCCCTATGGCTACACCTTC
-,TRBD1,TRBJ2-7,TRBV5-5,CASSSGQGNEQYF,TGTGCCAGCAGCTCGGGACAGGGGAACGAGCAGTACTTC
once,TRBD2,TRBJ2-1,TRBV6-5,CASSHSSGGGDEQFF,TGTGCCAGCAGTCATTCTAGCGGGGGTGGAGATGAGCAGTTCTTC
-,-,TRBJ1-1,TRBV29-1,CSADSPGAFF,TGCAGCGCTGACAGTCCTGGTGCTTTCTTT
-,TRBD1,TRBJ1-1,TRBV4-3,CASSQVFGQGVSEAFF,TGCGCCAGCAGCCAAGTGTTTGGGCAGGGGGTGTCTGAAGCTTTCTTT
-,TRBD1,TRBJ2-2,TRBV13,CASSQTGADGELFF,TGTGCCAGCAGCCAGACAGGGGCGGACGGGGAGCTGTTTTTT
-,-,TRBJ1-2,TRBV5-6,CASSLGYQMTVGYGYTF,TGTGCCAGCAGCTTGGGGTACCAGATGACAGTGGGGTATGGCTACACCTTC
-,-,TRBJ2-1,TRBV30,CAWSTSNEQFF,TGTGCCTGGAGTACTAGCAATGAGCAGTTCTTC
once,-,TRBJ2-7,TRBV5-1,CASSSQWGLSYEQYF,TGCGCCAGCAGCTCACAGTGGGGGCTCTCCTACGAGCAGTACTTC
-,-,TRBJ1-1,TRBV5-4,CASSLAGGAPTEAFF,TGTGCCAGCAGCTTGGCCGGGGGGGCCCCCACTGAAGCTTTCTTT
-,-,TRBJ1-6,TRBV2,CASSDGNGSPLHF,TGTGCCAGCAGTGACGGGAACGGTTCACCCCTCCACTTT
-,TRBD2,TRBJ2-3,TRBV5-6,CASSSSGDTQYF,TGTGCCAGCAGCTCTAGCGGGGATACGCAGTATTTT
-,-,TRBJ1-5,TRBV13,CASSFTGQGNQPQHF,TGTGCCAGCAGCTTTACGGGGCAGGGCAATCAGCCCCAGCATTTT
-,TRBD2,TRBJ2-2,TRBV29-1,CSVGEGGELFF,TGCAGCGTCGGGGAGGGCGGGGAGCTGTTTTTT
-,-,TRBJ1-2,TRBV4-3,CASSQVGAENYGYTF,TGCGCCAGCAGCCAAGTAGGGGCCGAGAACTATGGCTACACCTTC
-,-,TRBJ1-2,TRBV11-2,CASSLGNSYGYTF,TGTGCCAGCAGCTTAGGTAACAGCTATGGCTACACCTTC
-,TRBD2,TRBJ2-2,TRBV5-1,CASSIETSGGPNTGELFF,TGCGCCAGCAGCATAGAGACTAGCGGGGGGCCTAACACCGGGGAGCTGTTTTTT
-,-,TRBJ1-1,TRBV29-1,CSVDGTPDVGAFF,TGCAGCGTTGACGGGACACCCGATGTCGGAGCTTTCTTT
-,TRBD2,TRBJ2-5,TRBV6-5,CASSSVGLAGETQYF,TGTGCCAGCAGCTCCGTCGGACTAGCAGGAGAGACCCAGTACTTC
few,TRBD2,TRBJ2-7,TRBV6-1,CASSEAGTSSYEQYF,TGTGCCAGCAGTGAAGCCGGGACTAGCTCCTACGAGCAGTACTTC
-,-,TRBJ2-5,TRBV6-5,CASRGVPGTQYF,TGTGCCAGCAGGGGCGTTCCCGGGACCCAGTACTTC
-,TRBD2,TRBJ2-7,TRBV9,CASSVGASGGTYEQYF,TGTGCCAGCAGCGTAGGGGCGAGCGGGGGTACCTACGAGCAGTACTTC
-,-,TRBJ2-2,TRBV10-3,CAISESNGANTGELFF,TGTGCCATCAGTGAGTCGAACGGTGCGAACACCGGGGAGCTGTTTTTT
few,-,TRBJ1-6,TRBV10-3,CAISDLQGPPLHF,TGTGCCATCAGTGATTTACAGGGTCCGCCCCTCCACTTT